Shown below are 14 T cell receptor beta chains from a single sample sequenced in a study of control samples from healthy donors and cancer patients. Sequencing used immunoSEQ multiplex PCR; TCRdb keeps in-frame clones, though not all of them. The sample contains about 84,000 clones, more than 65% of which appear only once. The specimen sequenced was PBMCs. The receptors shown here come from a man in his 60s with head and neck cancer.

The genes are TRBV11-3 and TRBJ2-1; D is tentatively TRBD1 or TRBD2 (7 bases each). Germline loops: CDR1 SGHNT, CDR2 YENEEA. There are 16 residues in the CDR3. The V end lost 5 bases, the J end lost 1 base, and 15 bases lay between the germline ends. CDR3: CASSPRGGLSYNEQFF. CDR3 nucleotide sequence: TGTGCCAGCAGCCCCAGGGGGGGTTTATCCTACAATGAGCAGTTCTTC.

The chain joins TRBV7-8 to TRBJ1-4, with unresolved D. Looked up from germline, CDR1 is SGHVS and CDR2 is FQNEAQ. The CDR3 runs to 17 residues. V lost 1 base to trimming and J lost 2 bases, with 14 bases between them. This CDR3 is CASSLDPEMTTNEKLFF. CDR3 bases: TGTGCCAGCAGCTTAGACCCAGAAATGACGACTAATGAAAAACTGTTTTTT.

V is TRBV4-1 and J is TRBJ1-5, with D unresolved. Germline CDR1 MGHRA, CDR2 YSYEKL. The CDR3 extends over 14 amino acids. V lost 1 base, J lost 5 bases, and 9 bases lay in between. This CDR3 reads CASSQASGHQPQHF. As DNA, the CDR3 is TGCGCCAGCAGCCAAGCATCCGGGCATCAGCCCCAGCATTTT.

The gene calls are TRBV5-4 and TRBJ2-3; TRBD2 matches 15 bases. Germline V gene data show CDR1 as SGHNT and CDR2 as YYREEE (reference sequence). The CDR3 consists of 16 residues. Losses at the gene ends were 2 bases for V and 5 bases for J; bases not matched to a gene: 3. DNA for the CDR3: TGTGCCAGCAGCTTTGGACTAGCGGGAGGGCTAGATACGCAGTATTTT. Translating gives CASSFGLAGGLDTQYF.

The rearrangement uses TRBV28 and TRBJ1-4; D call uncertain. The CDR3 is made up of 12 amino acids. Trimming shortened V by 6 bases and J by 3 bases, and 5 bases separated the two germline ends. Germline V gene data show CDR1 as MDHEN and CDR2 as SYDVKM. CDR3 sequence (DNA): TGTGCCAGCAGGGAAGCTAATGAAAAACTGTTTTTT. As protein: CASREANEKLFF.

The chain employs TRBV10-1 and TRBJ2-5; 9 nucleotides align to TRBD2. The CDR3 loop spans 16 amino acids. V was pared by 2 bases and J by 0 bases, with 4 bases of the junction left unmatched. Germline V gene sequence: CDR1 WNHNN, CDR2 SYGVQD (reference sequence). This CDR3 reads CASSELEREDQETQYF. In nucleotides, the CDR3 is TGCGCCAGCAGTGAGCTTGAGCGGGAGGACCAAGAGACCCAGTACTTC.

This clone turned up a few times. V and J are TRBV5-1 and TRBJ2-2; tentative D call: TRBD2 (6 bases). Germline CDR1 SGHRS, CDR2 YFSETQ. V was pared by 1 base and J by 6 bases, with 16 bases between. The CDR3 runs 16 residues. Here the CDR3 DNA reads TGCGCCAGCAGCTTGATGGAGGGAGGAGGGGCCGGGGAGCTGTTTTTT. As protein: CASSLMEGGGAGELFF.

The gene calls are TRBV10-3 and TRBJ2-2; 8 bases are a match to TRBD2. Trimming at V came to 10 bases and at J to 6 bases, leaving 7 bases not matched to a gene. Germline assignment: CDR1 ENHRY and CDR2 SYGVKD. The CDR3 is 13 amino acids. CDR3: CATGGDRAGELFF. The CDR3 DNA is TGTGCCACCGGGGGGGATCGGGCCGGGGAGCTGTTTTTT.

CDR3 in amino acids: CAISEPAGLEGNNEQFF. The CDR3 nucleotides read TGTGCCATCAGTGAGCCAGCGGGATTGGAGGGGAACAATGAGCAGTTCTTC. The chain recombines TRBV10-3 with TRBJ2-1; 7 bases are a match to TRBD2. Germline V gene lookup returns CDR1 ENHRY and CDR2 SYGVKD. V lost 2 bases and J lost 5; bases outside the gene matches: 12. The CDR3 loop spans 17 amino acids.

The chain has TRBV18 and TRBJ2-5; D gene unclear. The V end was cut by 4 bases, the J end by 1 base, with 13 bases between. CDR1 and CDR2 (germline): KGHSH, LQKENI. The CDR3 spans 15 residues. The CDR3 protein is CASSLISGSQETQYF. The CDR3 bases are TGTGCCAGCTCACTAATATCCGGATCCCAAGAGACCCAGTACTTC.

This chain connects TRBV2 to TRBJ2-2; 8 nucleotides line up with TRBD2. The junction had 5 bases not matched to a gene; V was cut back by 10 bases and J by 1 base. Per the germline V gene, CDR1 is SNHLY and CDR2 is FYNNEI. This CDR3 is built from 14 residues. CDR3 coding DNA: TGTGCCACCCTGGGACTAGGGAACACCGGGGAGCTGTTTTTT. Translation: CATLGLGNTGELFF. Looking up the rest from reference TRBV2 and TRBJ2-2 gives the full variable domain: EPEVTQTPSHQVTQMGQEVILRCVPISNHLYFYWYRQILGQKVEFLVSFYNNEISEKSEIFDDQFSVERPDGSNFTLKIRSTKLEDSAMYFCATLGLGNTGELFFGEGSRLTVL.

The J gene is TRBJ2-3, the V gene TRBV6-4, with a possible D match to TRBD1 (5 bases). V lost 2 bases and J lost 5, with 8 bases in between. The CDR3 spans 13 residues. The V gene's germline CDR1 is MRHNA and CDR2 SNTAGT. The CDR3 protein is CASSDVGVDTQYF. CDR3 sequence (DNA): TGTGCCAGCAGTGACGTAGGGGTAGATACGCAGTATTTT.

The J gene is TRBJ2-7, the V gene TRBV27; TRBD2 aligns across 9 bases. The CDR3 is 18 residues long. Trimming removed 5 bases from V and 7 bases from J; junction bases left unmatched: 21. Looked up from germline, CDR1 is MNHEY and CDR2 is SMNVEV (reference sequence). The CDR3 region is CASSAYLVAREGRWEQYF. The DNA of the CDR3 is TGTGCCAGCAGTGCCTACCTAGTGGCGCGGGAGGGCCGATGGGAGCAGTACTTC.

This clone showed up just a few times. The J gene is TRBJ2-7, the V gene TRBV7-9, with unresolved D. The CDR3 contains 12 residues. CDR1 and CDR2 (germline): SEHNR, FQNEAQ (reference sequence). Deletions cut 0 bases from V and 6 bases from J, with 6 bases between. CDR3 region: CASSLAQTEQYF. CDR3 nucleotide sequence: TGTGCCAGCAGCTTAGCGCAAACCGAGCAGTACTTC.